The sequence of this TCR beta chain was determined in a study of T cells after yellow fever vaccination. The germline CDR1 and CDR2 sequences are DFQATT and SNEGSKA (reference sequence). The CDR3 covers 13 residues. Trimming removed 6 bases at V and 5 bases at J, with 16 bases between. TCRdb re-derived calls from the 5' RACE reads in MiXCR, one entry per CDR3 protein. The table shows approximately 150,000 distinct CDR3 sequences, with less than 9.5% occurring only once. The chain employs TRBV20-1 and TRBJ1-1, with D possibly being TRBD1 (6 bases). Source: CD4+ T cells sorted from PBMCs, taken 5 days after the yellow fever booster vaccination. This TCR derives from a man aged 30 to 45 who received the YFV17D yellow fever vaccine. This CDR3 reads CSAGDMRKTEAFF. The CDR3 DNA is TGCAGTGCCGGGGACATGAGGAAGACTGAAGCTTTCTTT.